This T cell receptor beta chain was sequenced in a study of T cells after yellow fever vaccination. Study context: Fractions containing few cells were prepared with SMART-Seq v4 Ultra Low Input. Study-wide results and limits: Abundant clonotypes from the bulk population could contaminate FACS-sorted repertoires. Among primary-vaccination clones, most reappeared after the booster, at almost 98% for CD4 and approximately 88% for CD8.

This clonotype has ten or more counts. Its antigen is undetermined. The authors made TCR cDNA by 5'RACE template switching, adding a universal primer site and UMIs. TCRdb called the 5' RACE reads again in MiXCR, with one record for every CDR3 protein. The repertoire consists of over 300,000 distinct CDR3 sequences, with roughly 4% occurring once and the leading ten covering around 23%. The ends lost 1 base at V and 0 bases at J; junction bases unmatched: 2. This CDR3 has 16 amino acids. Germline V CDR1 and CDR2: SGHTA, FQGNSA. The input for sequencing was PBMCs, taken 5 days after the yellow fever booster vaccination. V usage is TRBV7-2 and J usage is TRBJ2-2; 7 bases map to TRBD2. The clonotype originates from a man between 18 and 35 years old who received the YFV17D yellow fever vaccine. CDR3: CASSLVAGANTGELFF. For the CDR3, the DNA is TGTGCCAGCAGCTTAGTCGCGGGGGCGAACACCGGGGAGCTGTTTTTT. The entire variable domain, with the rest obtained from reference TRBV7-2 and TRBJ2-2, is as follows: GAGVSQSPSNKVTEKGKDVELRCDPISGHTALYWYRQSLGQGLEFLIYFQGNSAPDKSGLPSDRFSAERTGGSVSTLTIQRTQQEDSAVYLCASSLVAGANTGELFFGEGSRLTVL.